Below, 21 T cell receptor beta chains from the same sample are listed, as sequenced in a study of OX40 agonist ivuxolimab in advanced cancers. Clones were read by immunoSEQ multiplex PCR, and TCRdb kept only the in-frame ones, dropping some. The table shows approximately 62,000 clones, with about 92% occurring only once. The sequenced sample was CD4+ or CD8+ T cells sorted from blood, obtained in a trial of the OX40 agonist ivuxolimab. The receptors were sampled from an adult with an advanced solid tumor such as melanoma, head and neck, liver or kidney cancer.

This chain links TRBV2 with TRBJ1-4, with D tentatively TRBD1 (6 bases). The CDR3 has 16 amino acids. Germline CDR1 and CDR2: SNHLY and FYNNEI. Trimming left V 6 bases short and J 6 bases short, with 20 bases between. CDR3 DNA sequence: TGTGCCAGCAGCCTCCTCCCCCCTGGGGGCGATGAAAAACTGTTTTTT. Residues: CASSLLPPGGDEKLFF.

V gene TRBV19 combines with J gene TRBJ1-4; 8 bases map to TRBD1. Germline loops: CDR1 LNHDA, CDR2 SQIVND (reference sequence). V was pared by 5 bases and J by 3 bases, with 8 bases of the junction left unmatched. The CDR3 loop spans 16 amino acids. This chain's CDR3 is CASSPVRGQANEKLFF. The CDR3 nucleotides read TGTGCCAGTAGTCCTGTTAGGGGACAGGCTAATGAAAAACTGTTTTTT.

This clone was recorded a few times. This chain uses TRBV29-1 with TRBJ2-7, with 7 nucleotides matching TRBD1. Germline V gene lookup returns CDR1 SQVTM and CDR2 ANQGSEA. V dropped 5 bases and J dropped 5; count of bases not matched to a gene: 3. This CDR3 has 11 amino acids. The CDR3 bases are TGCAGCGTTAAGGACAGGAACGAGCAGTACTTC. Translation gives CSVKDRNEQYF.

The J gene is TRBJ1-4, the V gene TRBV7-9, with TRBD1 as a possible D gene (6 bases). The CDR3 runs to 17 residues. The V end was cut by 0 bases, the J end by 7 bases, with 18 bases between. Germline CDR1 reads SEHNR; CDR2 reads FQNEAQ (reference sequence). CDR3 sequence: CASSLAPLSGVGEKLFF. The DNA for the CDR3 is TGTGCCAGCAGCTTAGCCCCTTTGTCAGGGGTAGGTGAAAAACTGTTTTTT.

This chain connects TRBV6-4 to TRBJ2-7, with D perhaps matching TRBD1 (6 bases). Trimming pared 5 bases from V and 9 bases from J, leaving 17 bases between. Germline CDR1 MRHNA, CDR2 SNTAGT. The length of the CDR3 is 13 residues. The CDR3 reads CASSQITGPMQYF. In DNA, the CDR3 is TGTGCCAGCAGTCAAATTACAGGGCCCATGCAGTACTTC.

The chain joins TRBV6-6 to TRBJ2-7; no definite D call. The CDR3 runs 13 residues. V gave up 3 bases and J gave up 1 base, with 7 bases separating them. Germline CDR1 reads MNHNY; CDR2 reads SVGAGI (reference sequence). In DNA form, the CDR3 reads TGTGCCAGCAGTTATGGGCAGTCCTACGAGCAGTACTTC. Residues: CASSYGQSYEQYF.

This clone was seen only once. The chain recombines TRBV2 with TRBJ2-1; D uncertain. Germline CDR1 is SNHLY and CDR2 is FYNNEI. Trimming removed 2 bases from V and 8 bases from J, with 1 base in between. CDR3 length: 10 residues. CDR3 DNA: TGTGCCAGCAGTGAATATGAGCAGTTCTTC. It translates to CASSEYEQFF.

CDR3 DNA sequence: TGCGCCAGCAGCTCCCGGGACAGGGGCACCGGGGAGCTGTTTTTT. It yields the protein CASSSRDRGTGELFF. The chain recombines TRBV5-1 with TRBJ2-2; the match to TRBD1 covers 10 bases. The CDR3 loop spans 15 amino acids. Germline loops: CDR1 SGHRS, CDR2 YFSETQ. The V gene end was trimmed by 3 bases and the J gene end by 4 bases; junction bases not matched to a gene: 3.

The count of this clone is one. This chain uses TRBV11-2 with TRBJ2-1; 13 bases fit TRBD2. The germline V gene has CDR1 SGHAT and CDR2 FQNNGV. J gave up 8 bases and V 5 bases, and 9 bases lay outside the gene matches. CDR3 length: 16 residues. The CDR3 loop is CASSPVGTSGMDEQFF. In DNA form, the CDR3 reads TGTGCCAGCAGCCCAGTGGGGACTAGCGGGATGGATGAGCAGTTCTTC. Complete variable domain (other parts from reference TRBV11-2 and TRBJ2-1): EAGVAQSPRYKIIEKRQSVAFWCNPISGHATLYWYQQILGQGPKLLIQFQNNGVVDDSQLPKDRFSAERLKGVDSTLKIQPAKLEDSAVYLCASSPVGTSGMDEQFFGPGTRLTVL.

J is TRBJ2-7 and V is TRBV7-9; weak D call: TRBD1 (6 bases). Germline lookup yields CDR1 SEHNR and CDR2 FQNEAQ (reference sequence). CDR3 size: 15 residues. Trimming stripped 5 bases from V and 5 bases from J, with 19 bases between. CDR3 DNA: TGTGCCAGCAGCAAATCAGACAGGTCCCTGAACGAGCAGTACTTC. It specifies CASSKSDRSLNEQYF.

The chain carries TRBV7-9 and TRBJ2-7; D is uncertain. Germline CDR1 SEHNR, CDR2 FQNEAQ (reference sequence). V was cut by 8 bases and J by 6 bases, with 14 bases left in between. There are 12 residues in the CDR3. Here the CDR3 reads CASGVSVLEQYF. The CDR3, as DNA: TGTGCCAGCGGGGTAAGCGTGCTCGAGCAGTACTTC.

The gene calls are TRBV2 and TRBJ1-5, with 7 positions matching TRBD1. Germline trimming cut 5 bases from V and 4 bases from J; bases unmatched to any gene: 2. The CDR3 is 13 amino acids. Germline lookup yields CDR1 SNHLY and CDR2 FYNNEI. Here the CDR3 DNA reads TGTGCCAGCAGTCAGACAGGGAATCAGCCCCAGCATTTT. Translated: CASSQTGNQPQHF.

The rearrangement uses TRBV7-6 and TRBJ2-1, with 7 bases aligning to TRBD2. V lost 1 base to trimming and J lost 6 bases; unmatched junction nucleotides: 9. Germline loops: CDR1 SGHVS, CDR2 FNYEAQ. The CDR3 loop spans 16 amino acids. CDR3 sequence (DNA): TGTGCCAGCAGCTTAGGAACTAGCGCAGCGTTCAATGAGCAGTTCTTC. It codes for CASSLGTSAAFNEQFF.

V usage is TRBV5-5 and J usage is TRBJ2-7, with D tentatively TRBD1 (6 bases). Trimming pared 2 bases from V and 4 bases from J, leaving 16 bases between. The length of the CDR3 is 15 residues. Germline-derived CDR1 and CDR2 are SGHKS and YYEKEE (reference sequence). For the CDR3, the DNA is TGTGCCAGCAGCTTTGGGACATTACTACTGTACGAGCAGTACTTC. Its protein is CASSFGTLLLYEQYF.

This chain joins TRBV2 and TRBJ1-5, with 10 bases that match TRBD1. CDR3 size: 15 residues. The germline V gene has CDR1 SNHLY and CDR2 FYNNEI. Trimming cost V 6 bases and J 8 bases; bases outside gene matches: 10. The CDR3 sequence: CASSLGQGGLEPQHF. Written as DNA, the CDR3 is TGTGCCAGCAGCCTAGGACAGGGGGGCCTGGAGCCCCAGCATTTT.

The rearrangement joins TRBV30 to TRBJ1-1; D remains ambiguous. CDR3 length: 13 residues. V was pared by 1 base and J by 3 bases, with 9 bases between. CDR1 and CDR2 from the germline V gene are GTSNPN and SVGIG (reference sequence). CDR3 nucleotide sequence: TGTGCCTGGAGTGATAGCGGCTACACTGAAGCTTTCTTT. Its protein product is CAWSDSGYTEAFF.

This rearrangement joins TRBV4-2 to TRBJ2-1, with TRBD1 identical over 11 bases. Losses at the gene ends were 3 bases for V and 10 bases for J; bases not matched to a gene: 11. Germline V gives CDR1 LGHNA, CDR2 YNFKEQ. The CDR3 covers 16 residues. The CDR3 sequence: CASSHPGQGGLAEQFF. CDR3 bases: TGTGCCAGCAGCCACCCGGGACAGGGGGGACTAGCCGAGCAGTTCTTC.

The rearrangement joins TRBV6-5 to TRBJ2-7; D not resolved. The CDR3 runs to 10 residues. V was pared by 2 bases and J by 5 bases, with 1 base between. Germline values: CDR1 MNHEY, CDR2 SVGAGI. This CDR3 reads CASSYHEQYF. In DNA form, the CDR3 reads TGTGCCAGCAGTTACCACGAGCAGTACTTC.

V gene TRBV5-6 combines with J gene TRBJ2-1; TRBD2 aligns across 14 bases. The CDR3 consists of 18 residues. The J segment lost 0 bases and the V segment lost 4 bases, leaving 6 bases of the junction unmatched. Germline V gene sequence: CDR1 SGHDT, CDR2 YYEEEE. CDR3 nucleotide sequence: TGTGCCAGCAGCCCAGGGACTAGCGGGAGAAGCTCCTACAATGAGCAGTTCTTC. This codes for CASSPGTSGRSSYNEQFF.

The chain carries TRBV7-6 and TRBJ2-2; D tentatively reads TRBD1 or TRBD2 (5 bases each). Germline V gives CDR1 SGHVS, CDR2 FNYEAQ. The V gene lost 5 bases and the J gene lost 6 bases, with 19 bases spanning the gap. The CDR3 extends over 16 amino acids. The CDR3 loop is CASSPIPGRRAGELFF. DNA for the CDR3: TGTGCCAGCAGCCCGATCCCGGGGCGGCGCGCCGGGGAGCTGTTTTTT.

The CDR3 sequence is CASSQGRVHEQYF. CDR3 bases: TGTGCCAGCAGTCAGGGTAGGGTCCACGAGCAGTACTTC. The chain links TRBV27 to TRBJ2-7, with D perhaps TRBD1 (5 bases). Trimming removed 5 bases at V and 5 bases at J, with 13 bases between. The germline V gene has CDR1 MNHEY and CDR2 SMNVEV (reference sequence). The CDR3 is 13 residues long.